The 32 T cell receptor beta chains listed next were all sequenced from one sample in a study of T cell changes during pregnancy in multiple sclerosis. Sequenced by immunoSEQ multiplex PCR; TCRdb stores in-frame clones only, minus some. The sample lists tens of thousands of clones; roughly nine tenths were seen once. The specimen was peripheral blood, collected before pregnancy. These receptors all come from a female donor with multiple sclerosis, enrolled in a pregnancy study.

This rearrangement joins TRBV7-8 to TRBJ2-3; 12 positions agree with TRBD2. Germline V CDR1 and CDR2: SGHVS, FQNEAQ. This CDR3 has 16 amino acids. Trimming took 5 bases from V and 4 from J; bases not matched to a gene: 7. The CDR3 protein is CASSHWTSGDSDTQYF. In nucleotides, the CDR3 is TGTGCCAGCAGCCACTGGACTAGCGGGGATTCAGATACGCAGTATTTT.

The rearrangement uses TRBV6-1 and TRBJ2-7, with TRBD1 matching 7 bases. This CDR3 is built from 16 residues. Germline V gives CDR1 MNHNS, CDR2 SASEGT. The trim removed 6 bases at V and 0 bases at J, leaving 11 bases unmatched. This CDR3 is CASREMGAGGSYEQYF. The CDR3 nucleotides are TGTGCCAGCAGGGAAATGGGGGCAGGGGGCTCCTACGAGCAGTACTTC.

The chain is built from TRBV29-1 and TRBJ2-5, with 7 bases identical to TRBD2. The J call may not be correct, given that the DNA end is closer to TRBJ2-7. CDR1 and CDR2 from the germline V gene are SQVTM and ANQGSEA. There are 13 residues in the CDR3. Written as DNA, the CDR3 is TGCAGCGTTGGACTAGCCGACCCCTACGAGCAGTACTTC. It encodes CSVGLADPYEQYF.

V usage is TRBV7-2 and J usage is TRBJ1-1; no definite D call. Trimming stripped 4 bases from V and 6 bases from J, with 12 bases between. Germline V gene lookup returns CDR1 SGHTA and CDR2 FQGNSA. The CDR3 sequence is 13 residues long. In DNA, the CDR3 is TGTGCCAGCAGCTCGACATTGCCCCCTGAAGCTTTCTTT. Protein sequence: CASSSTLPPEAFF.

The chain couples TRBV27 to TRBJ1-6, with D unresolved. Between the trimmed V and J ends, which lost 3 bases and 0 bases, there was a span of 15 bases. CDR1 MNHEY and CDR2 SMNVEV come from the germline V gene (reference sequence). The length of the CDR3 is 18 residues. The CDR3: CASSLSGVRSSYNSPLHF. CDR3 DNA: TGTGCCAGCAGTTTGTCCGGGGTTCGCAGCTCCTATAATTCACCCCTCCACTTT.

DNA of the CDR3: TGTGCCAGCAGCTTTAGCGGGGGAAATTCACCCCTCCACTTT. This translates into CASSFSGGNSPLHF. The rearrangement uses TRBV7-2 and TRBJ1-6; D is possibly TRBD1 (5 bases). CDR3 length: 14 amino acids. With 3 bases removed from V and 7 bases from J, the gap between germline ends came to 10 bases. CDR1 is SGHTA and CDR2 is FQGNSA in the germline V gene.

The chain links TRBV7-9 to TRBJ2-3; maybe TRBD2 (6 bases). Deletions cut 5 bases from V and 0 bases from J, with 18 bases between. CDR1 is SEHNR, CDR2 FQNEAQ, per germline (reference sequence). This CDR3 contains 17 residues. The CDR3 is CASSTFVAVASTDTQYF. CDR3 DNA: TGTGCCAGCAGCACTTTCGTAGCGGTGGCTAGCACAGATACGCAGTATTTT.

The chain is built from TRBV27 and TRBJ2-3; possibly TRBD2 for D (5 bases). This CDR3 region has 15 residues. Germline values: CDR1 MNHEY, CDR2 SMNVEV (reference sequence). With 3 bases removed from V and 2 bases from J, the gap between germline ends came to 12 bases. DNA of the CDR3: TGTGCCAGCAGTTTGGAGCTAGCCCCCACAGATACGCAGTATTTT. Protein: CASSLELAPTDTQYF.

This chain joins TRBV9 and TRBJ2-1; D is unresolved. Trimming shortened V by 0 bases and J by 9 bases, and 10 bases separated the two germline ends. This CDR3 spans 13 amino acids. CDR1 SGDLS and CDR2 YYNGEE come from the germline V gene. The CDR3 reads CASSVGKHTEQFF. The DNA for the CDR3 is TGTGCCAGCAGCGTAGGTAAGCATACTGAGCAGTTCTTC.

The CDR3 spells CASSLLRTAYEQYF. The DNA of the CDR3 is TGTGCCAGCAGCTTATTGAGAACGGCCTACGAGCAGTACTTC. The chain links TRBV7-9 to TRBJ2-7; D is undetermined. The CDR3 has 14 amino acids. The V and J ends lost 2 bases and 2 bases respectively, with 10 bases between them. The germline V gene encodes CDR1 SEHNR and CDR2 FQNEAQ (reference sequence).

V gene TRBV4-1 combines with J gene TRBJ2-5; the D gene is possibly TRBD2 (5 bases). Deletions cut 0 bases from V and 4 bases from J, with 9 bases between. The CDR3 runs to 14 residues. From germline, CDR1 is MGHRA and CDR2 YSYEKL. The CDR3 nucleotides read TGCGCCAGCAGCCAAGAGCGAGGGAGAGAGACCCAGTACTTC. Encoded protein: CASSQERGRETQYF.

The rearrangement uses TRBV5-6 and TRBJ2-2; 8 bases map to TRBD2. The germline V gene encodes CDR1 SGHDT and CDR2 YYEEEE. The J segment lost 5 bases and the V segment lost 1 base, leaving 13 bases of the junction unmatched. This CDR3 region has 18 residues. The CDR3 protein is CASSLRTSGPPSTGELFF. CDR3 sequence (DNA): TGTGCCAGCAGCTTGCGCACTAGCGGACCCCCTTCGACCGGGGAGCTGTTTTTT.

V is TRBV28 and J is TRBJ1-5; the D gene is possibly TRBD1 (5 bases). V lost 4 bases and J lost 3, with 13 bases in between. Looked up from germline, CDR1 is MDHEN and CDR2 is SYDVKM. The CDR3 length is 15 residues. CDR3 residues: CASSYPGGINQPQHF. The CDR3 DNA is TGTGCCAGCAGTTACCCGGGGGGGATCAATCAGCCCCAGCATTTT.

The V call is TRBV6-4, the J call TRBJ2-3, with TRBD2 matching over 7 bases. The CDR3 extends over 15 amino acids. Germline V gives CDR1 MRHNA, CDR2 SNTAGT. Trimming at V came to 2 bases and at J to 1 base, leaving 3 bases not matched to a gene. This CDR3 reads CASSDVAGGTDTQYF. The CDR3 nucleotides are TGTGCCAGCAGTGACGTTGCGGGGGGCACAGATACGCAGTATTTT.

The chain recombines TRBV10-3 with TRBJ2-2; 7 nucleotides agree with TRBD1. CDR1 and CDR2 from the germline V gene are ENHRY and SYGVKD. The CDR3 covers 14 residues. J gave up 5 bases and V 6 bases, and 6 bases lay outside the gene matches. CDR3 nucleotides: TGTGCCATCAGAGATACAGGGGTTACCGGGGAGCTGTTTTTT. It is translated as CAIRDTGVTGELFF.

The chain uses TRBV9 and TRBJ1-4; D possibly corresponds to TRBD1 (5 bases). V gave up 0 bases and J gave up 8 bases, with 17 bases separating them. Germline lookup yields CDR1 SGDLS and CDR2 YYNGEE. The CDR3 loop spans 16 amino acids. CDR3 in amino acids: CASSVGLQGGLEKLFF. DNA for the CDR3: TGTGCCAGCAGCGTAGGTCTGCAGGGAGGGCTAGAAAAACTGTTTTTT.

This chain uses TRBV5-3 with TRBJ2-7; TRBD1 might be the D (6 bases). TRBV5-3 is given ORF status, its function remaining uncertain. Trimming pared 2 bases from V and 4 bases from J, leaving 16 bases between. The CDR3 totals 15 residues. The CDR3 DNA is TGTGCCAGAAGCTTTGAAGACAGGTGGGTTTACGAGCAGTACTTC. Translating it yields CARSFEDRWVYEQYF.

The rearrangement uses TRBV4-3 and TRBJ1-2; D remains ambiguous. Germline V gene lookup returns CDR1 LGHNA and CDR2 YSLEER. The CDR3 runs to 12 residues. The germline V and J ends were trimmed by 0 bases and 13 bases, with 12 bases remaining between them. The CDR3 region is CASSQDTGEITF. The CDR3 region has the DNA TGCGCCAGCAGCCAAGATACCGGGGAAATCACCTTC.

The J gene is TRBJ2-1, the V gene TRBV7-6; perhaps TRBD1 as D (5 bases). The CDR3 contains 13 residues. Trimming cost V 1 base and J 10 bases, with 11 bases left between them. Germline assignment: CDR1 SGHVS and CDR2 FNYEAQ. DNA for the CDR3: TGTGCCAGCAGCTTAGATGAAGGGGCGGAGCAGTTCTTC. It encodes CASSLDEGAEQFF.

This sequence joins TRBV7-2 and TRBJ1-5; 9 bases agree with TRBD1. This CDR3 has 18 residues. Germline assignment: CDR1 SGHTA and CDR2 FQGNSA. The J segment lost 3 bases and the V segment lost 5 bases, leaving 14 bases of the junction unmatched. The CDR3 region is CASSHPNGTGSPNQPQHF. CDR3 bases: TGTGCCAGCAGCCACCCTAATGGGACAGGGTCCCCCAATCAGCCCCAGCATTTT.

This chain joins TRBV29-1 and TRBJ1-2, with D maybe TRBD1 (5 bases). Germline CDR1 reads SQVTM; CDR2 reads ANQGSEA. V shed 2 bases and J shed 8 bases, with 15 bases lying between them. The CDR3 contains 13 residues. CDR3 DNA: TGCAGCGTTGAACCACCTTGGAGGGGAGGCTACACCTTC. Amino acids: CSVEPPWRGGYTF.

The V call is TRBV27, the J call TRBJ1-2, with 9 bases that match TRBD1. The CDR3 is made up of 16 amino acids. Germline lookup yields CDR1 MNHEY and CDR2 SMNVEV (reference sequence). Trimming cost V 6 bases and J 1 base; bases outside gene matches: 9. This chain's CDR3 is CASRRRTGDSNYGYTF. CDR3 nucleotide sequence: TGTGCCAGCAGACGAAGGACAGGGGATAGTAACTATGGCTACACCTTC.

V gene TRBV2 combines with J gene TRBJ2-5; D possibly corresponds to TRBD2 (7 bases). Germline CDR1 reads SNHLY; CDR2 reads FYNNEI. Trimming pared 7 bases from V and 5 bases from J, leaving 17 bases between. This CDR3 is 14 amino acids long. The DNA for the CDR3 is TGTGCCAGCAAGGGTGGGGGGGCGAGGGAGACCCAGTACTTC. The encoded protein is CASKGGGARETQYF.

The chain joins TRBV30 to TRBJ1-1; D possibly corresponds to TRBD1 (5 bases). The CDR3 extends over 14 amino acids. Germline V CDR1 and CDR2: GTSNPN, SVGIG (reference sequence). Trimming removed 3 bases at V and 2 bases at J, with 13 bases between. CDR3 in amino acids: CAWRQMGLNTEAFF. The CDR3 DNA reads as TGTGCCTGGAGACAAATGGGACTAAACACTGAAGCTTTCTTT.

V gene TRBV5-6 combines with J gene TRBJ2-6; maybe TRBD1 (5 bases). CDR3 length equals 17 residues. The germline V gene has CDR1 SGHDT and CDR2 YYEEEE. The V end was cut by 0 bases, the J end by 0 bases, with 10 bases between. In DNA form, the CDR3 reads TGTGCCAGCAGCTTGGTCCGACAGCTCTCTGGGGCCAACGTCCTGACTTTC. This sequence encodes CASSLVRQLSGANVLTF.

This clone was seen just once. The chain employs TRBV7-6 and TRBJ1-4; 7 bases line up with TRBD1. Germline trimming cut 5 bases from V and 5 bases from J; bases unmatched to any gene: 8. Germline V gives CDR1 SGHVS, CDR2 FNYEAQ. CDR3 length: 15 amino acids. CDR3 loop: CASSQNRGGNEKLFF. The CDR3 nucleotides are TGTGCCAGCAGCCAGAACAGGGGCGGGAATGAAAAACTGTTTTTT.

This clone was seen a few times. The V and J genes are TRBV5-4 and TRBJ1-6; 9 bases fit TRBD1. There are 15 residues in the CDR3. V was pared by 0 bases and J by 6 bases, with 1 base of the junction left unmatched. The germline CDR1 and CDR2 sequences are SGHNT and YYREEE (reference sequence). The CDR3, as DNA: TGTGCCAGCAGCTTGGGGACAGGGGTTAATTCACCCCTCCACTTT. It encodes CASSLGTGVNSPLHF.

The chain links TRBV20-1 to TRBJ2-1, with no clear D. Trimming took 3 bases from V and 7 from J, leaving 7 bases between them. Germline-derived CDR1 and CDR2 are DFQATT and SNEGSKA (reference sequence). CDR3 length: 11 amino acids. Here the CDR3 DNA reads TGCAGTGCTAGCAGATTGAATGAGCAGTTCTTC. Its protein product is CSASRLNEQFF.

This clone came up once. CDR3 DNA: TGTGCCAGCAGCTTGGTGGAGGGGAGGTGGGTAAGAGCTTTCTTT. Amino acid sequence: CASSLVEGRWVRAFF. The V call is TRBV5-5, the J call TRBJ1-1; D may be TRBD1 (5 bases). The CDR3 has 15 amino acids. Per the germline V gene, CDR1 is SGHKS and CDR2 is YYEKEE (reference sequence). V was cut by 0 bases and J by 10 bases, with 19 bases left in between. Complete variable domain (other parts from reference TRBV5-5 and TRBJ1-1): DAGVTQSPTHLIKTRGQQVTLRCSPISGHKSVSWYQQVLGQGPQFIFQYYEKEERGRGNFPDRFSARQFPNYSSELNVNALLLGDSALYLCASSLVEGRWVRAFFGQGTRLTVV.

This rearrangement joins TRBV5-6 to TRBJ2-5; no definite D call. The J call may be incorrect, as the DNA end agrees better with TRBJ2-7. Germline V gene sequence: CDR1 SGHDT, CDR2 YYEEEE. There are 15 residues in the CDR3. The CDR3 loop is CASSLIARNSYEQYF. CDR3 in DNA: TGTGCCAGCAGCTTAATAGCACGGAACTCCTACGAGCAGTACTTC.

The genes are TRBV7-2 and TRBJ1-2; 7 bases agree with TRBD1. The CDR3 is made up of 14 amino acids. Germline values: CDR1 SGHTA, CDR2 FQGNSA. Losses at the gene ends were 1 base for V and 4 bases for J; bases not matched to a gene: 3. The CDR3 bases are TGTGCCAGCAGCTTAGACCAGGGGGTCTATGGCTACACCTTC. It yields the protein CASSLDQGVYGYTF.

The CDR3 DNA follows: TGTGCCAGCAGCCTGTCCCTAGCTAACCATACGCAGTATTTT. This translates into CASSLSLANHTQYF. V and J are TRBV11-2 and TRBJ2-3; D may be TRBD2 (5 bases). Deletions cut 5 bases from V and 7 bases from J, with 16 bases between. The CDR3 has 14 amino acids. Per germline, CDR1 SGHAT and CDR2 FQNNGV.